A single T cell receptor (beta chain) is shown here with its context. The antigen remains unidentified. The record originates from a study of T-cell reconstitution after alpha-beta-depleted transplantation in children. General study findings and limits: Newly produced T cells mostly accounted for T-cell counts and diversity one year post-transplant. Reports say that about two months after transplant, the alpha-beta T cells came out of several hundred graft clones that had expanded. TCRbeta diversity was high at day 60 in some patients (a result of surviving recipient T cells and thymic progenitors).

The CDR3 has 15 residues. V was cut by 2 bases and J by 3 bases, with 14 bases left in between. CDR1 and CDR2 from the germline V gene are SGHRS and YFSETQ. Using unique molecular identifiers, the investigators prepared the TCRbeta library. TCRdb analysed the PCR reads with MiXCR anew, one entry per CDR3 protein. The top ten hold over 25% of the sample, which has about 980,000 distinct CDR3 sequences, about 26% seen once. V usage is TRBV5-1 and J usage is TRBJ2-5; the D gene is possibly TRBD1 (6 bases). The clonotype comes from a boy in the first two years of life who had a stem cell transplant for SCID, so the T cells may come from the graft donor. This specimen was PBMCs, mostly from graft donor cells, taken 360 days after TCRalphabeta/CD19-depleted stem cell transplant. CDR3 residues: CASSLPTGYKETQYF. CDR3 nucleotide sequence: TGCGCCAGCAGCTTACCCACAGGGTACAAAGAGACCCAGTACTTC.